The rows below give T cell receptor beta chains drawn from one sample of a study of identical twins. Using its own MiXCR run on the 5' RACE reads, TCRdb lists one record per CDR3 protein. The sample carries under 900,000 distinct CDR3 sequences, 9% to 15% recorded once. This same sample was also part of a study on yellow fever vaccine responses in identical twins.

Sequencing was carried out using PBMCs. The receptors come from a woman between 18 and 29 years old in good health. The CDR3 runs from the conserved cysteine through the conserved F or W. A D gene is named only where the DNA matches it firmly. Some rows have no size entry. The others give once, few or many, or a class for an expanded clone.

TRBJ2-1 . 16 TRBD2 TRBV15 CATSRNSGGSYNEQFF TGTGCCACCAGCAGAAACAGCGGGGGGTCCTACAATGAGCAGTTCTTC
TRBJ2-2 . 13 . TRBV20-1 CSAWQGNTGELFF TGCAGTGCCTGGCAGGGCAACACCGGGGAGCTGTTTTTT
TRBJ2-1 . 15 . TRBV6-5 CASSSGGLGYNEQFF TGTGCCAGCAGTTCTGGGGGGCTAGGATACAATGAGCAGTTCTTC
TRBJ2-1 many 14 . TRBV5-1 CASSLDYTYNEQFF TGCGCCAGCAGCTTGGACTACACCTACAATGAGCAGTTCTTC
TRBJ2-7 . 16 . TRBV20-1 CSARDQAGSVFYEQYF TGCAGTGCTAGAGATCAAGCCGGGTCGGTCTTCTACGAGCAGTACTTC
TRBJ2-5 . 14 . TRBV20-1 CSASIQTPSETQYF TGCAGTGCTAGTATCCAAACCCCTTCAGAGACCCAGTACTTC
TRBJ2-3 many 13 TRBD2 TRBV20-1 CSASRTSGDTQYF TGCAGTGCTAGCCGGACTAGCGGAGATACGCAGTATTTT
TRBJ1-1 . 16 TRBD1 TRBV20-1 CSARNFRTGQNTEAFF TGCAGTGCTAGAAATTTCAGGACAGGACAGAACACTGAAGCTTTCTTT
TRBJ1-6 . 15 TRBD1 TRBV7-2 CASSLRAGGNSPLHF TGTGCCAGCAGCTTACGGGCAGGGGGCAATTCACCCCTCCACTTT
TRBJ2-1 . 15 . TRBV2 CASSASGLLWNEQFF TGTGCCAGCAGTGCTTCGGGACTCCTTTGGAATGAGCAGTTCTTC
TRBJ1-1 . 15 . TRBV7-9 CASSLVLLRGNQAFF TGTGCCAGCAGCTTAGTGCTCCTTCGGGGCAATCAAGCTTTCTTT
TRBJ1-1 many 12 . TRBV28 CASKHAGAEAFF TGTGCCAGCAAACATGCAGGGGCTGAAGCTTTCTTT
TRBJ2-3 . 15 TRBD2 TRBV20-1 CSAIGWGGGSDTQYF TGCAGTGCTATAGGGTGGGGCGGGGGGTCAGATACGCAGTATTTT
TRBJ2-1 few 18 TRBD2 TRBV25-1 CASSSPATSGRARGEQFF TGTGCCAGCAGTTCACCGGCGACTAGCGGGAGGGCCCGTGGTGAGCAGTTCTTC
TRBJ1-1 . 14 . TRBV12-3/TRBV12-4 CASSLVPSGTEAFF TGTGCCAGCAGTTTAGTACCAAGTGGAACTGAAGCTTTCTTT
TRBJ2-7 . 14 . TRBV7-9 CASSREEQRYEQYF TGTGCCAGCAGCCGCGAGGAACAGAGGTACGAGCAGTACTTC
TRBJ1-1 . 12 . TRBV12-3/TRBV12-4 CASIASGAEAFF TGTGCCAGCATCGCCAGTGGGGCAGAAGCTTTCTTT
TRBJ1-2 few 15 . TRBV6-5 CASSYSVTLNYGYTF TGTGCCAGCAGTTACTCAGTTACCCTTAACTATGGCTACACCTTC
TRBJ1-1 . 12 . TRBV20-1 CSALGPVTEAFF TGCAGTGCTCTAGGGCCGGTCACTGAAGCTTTCTTT
TRBJ2-2 few 17 . TRBV7-9 CASSLSRHPPSHGELFF TGTGCCAGCAGCTTATCTCGACACCCTCCGTCTCACGGGGAGCTGTTTTTT
TRBJ2-3 few 16 TRBD2 TRBV10-3 CAIRSGTSGPTDTQYF TGTGCCATCAGGTCCGGGACTAGCGGTCCCACAGATACGCAGTATTTT
TRBJ2-3 many 16 . TRBV24-1 CATSDRGEGGTDTQYF TGTGCCACCAGTGATCGAGGGGAGGGGGGCACAGATACGCAGTATTTT
TRBJ2-5 . 15 . TRBV5-1 CASSPTMGNQETQYF TGCGCCAGCAGCCCGACCATGGGTAACCAAGAGACCCAGTACTTC
TRBJ2-2 . 15 TRBD2 TRBV29-1 CSVGLADKNTGELFF TGCAGCGTTGGACTAGCGGATAAGAACACCGGGGAGCTGTTTTTT
TRBJ2-1 few 15 TRBD2 TRBV20-1 CSARKTSGNYNEQFF TGCAGTGCTAGAAAGACTAGCGGGAACTACAATGAGCAGTTCTTC
TRBJ2-7 . 12 TRBD2 TRBV2 CASRASGYEQYF TGTGCCAGCAGGGCTAGCGGCTACGAGCAGTACTTC
TRBJ2-1 . 15 TRBD1 TRBV20-1 CSARISGGRYNEQFF TGCAGTGCTAGAATATCAGGGGGCAGATACAATGAGCAGTTCTTC
TRBJ2-7 . 15 . TRBV7-8 CASSQLEGAHVEQYF TGTGCCAGCAGCCAGTTAGAGGGAGCCCATGTCGAGCAGTACTTC
TRBJ2-5 few 16 . TRBV5-6 CASSYSGRRPRETQYF TGTGCCAGCAGCTATTCGGGACGGAGACCCCGAGAGACCCAGTACTTC
TRBJ2-7 . 16 TRBD1 TRBV11-2 CASRSRGTGRAYEQYF TGTGCCAGCAGGTCCAGAGGGACAGGGAGAGCCTACGAGCAGTACTTC
TRBJ2-1 few 14 . TRBV5-1 CASSLVSDYNEQFF TGCGCCAGCAGCTTGGTGTCGGACTACAATGAGCAGTTCTTC
TRBJ2-7 few 15 TRBD1 TRBV12-3/TRBV12-4 CASSMGQESSYEQYF TGTGCCAGCAGCATGGGACAGGAAAGCTCCTACGAGCAGTACTTC
TRBJ2-6 few 16 . TRBV3-1 CASSQVWGSGANVLTF TGTGCCAGCAGCCAAGTGTGGGGGTCTGGGGCCAACGTCCTGACTTTC
TRBJ2-1 few 14 TRBD2 TRBV29-1 CSLTLAGGYNEQFF TGCAGCTTGACGCTAGCGGGGGGCTACAATGAGCAGTTCTTC
TRBJ2-2 few 16 . TRBV6-5 CASSYSLWGFGGELFF TGTGCCAGCAGTTACTCCTTATGGGGGTTTGGCGGGGAGCTGTTTTTT
TRBJ2-5 many 13 . TRBV29-1 CSVYPGNQETQYF TGCAGCGTTTACCCGGGGAACCAAGAGACCCAGTACTTC
TRBJ2-2 . 16 . TRBV2 CASSPGSAGSAGELFF TGTGCCAGCAGCCCTGGTTCCGCGGGATCGGCCGGGGAGCTGTTTTTT
TRBJ1-1 few 14 . TRBV7-2 CASSARPLSTEAFF TGTGCCAGCAGCGCAAGGCCCCTTAGCACTGAAGCTTTCTTT
TRBJ1-1 . 12 TRBD1 TRBV28 CASKRTGDEAFF TGTGCCAGCAAACGGACAGGCGATGAAGCTTTCTTT
TRBJ1-2 . 12 . TRBV9 CASSVVGGGYTF TGTGCCAGCAGCGTAGTTGGGGGTGGCTACACCTTC
TRBJ1-4 few 13 . TRBV10-3 CAISESQREKLFF TGTGCCATCAGTGAGTCACAGCGTGAAAAACTGTTTTTT
TRBJ2-3 few 14 TRBD2 TRBV6-1 CASSGAGGRDTQYF TGTGCCAGCAGTGGAGCGGGGGGGAGAGATACGCAGTATTTT
TRBJ2-2 . 15 TRBD1 TRBV12-3/TRBV12-4 CASSPPIKGAKELFF TGTGCCAGCAGTCCGCCTATAAAGGGGGCGAAGGAGCTGTTTTTT
TRBJ1-1 . 18 TRBD1 TRBV29-1 CSVEGRGGTGGIRAEAFF TGCAGCGTTGAAGGGCGAGGTGGGACAGGGGGAATTAGAGCTGAAGCTTTCTTT
TRBJ2-1 . 13 . TRBV5-5 CASSLESRVEQFF TGTGCCAGCAGCTTGGAAAGCCGAGTTGAGCAGTTCTTC
TRBJ1-5 many 15 . TRBV6-2/TRBV6-3 CASSYFGPRDQPQHF TGTGCCAGCAGCTACTTCGGGCCTCGGGATCAGCCCCAGCATTTT